The entry below gives a single T cell receptor beta chain sequence along with its context. The repertoire was sequenced with immunoSEQ multiplex PCR; TCRdb's copy has only in-frame clones and lacks some. The sample shows some 85,000 clones, 85% to 95% of them seen only once. The data were taken from a study of technical replicates of blood from several donors. Between the trimmed V and J ends, which lost 5 bases and 5 bases, there was a span of 8 bases. This CDR3 has 12 amino acids. Germline lookup yields CDR1 SGHVS and CDR2 FNYEAQ. V gene TRBV7-6 combines with J gene TRBJ2-3; D might be TRBD1 (5 bases). The sample taken for sequencing was T cells isolated from PBMCs. The TCR comes from a human donor in good health. The CDR3 nucleotides read TGTGCCAGCAGCGCCAGGGAAGATACGCAGTATTTT. This translates into CASSAREDTQYF.